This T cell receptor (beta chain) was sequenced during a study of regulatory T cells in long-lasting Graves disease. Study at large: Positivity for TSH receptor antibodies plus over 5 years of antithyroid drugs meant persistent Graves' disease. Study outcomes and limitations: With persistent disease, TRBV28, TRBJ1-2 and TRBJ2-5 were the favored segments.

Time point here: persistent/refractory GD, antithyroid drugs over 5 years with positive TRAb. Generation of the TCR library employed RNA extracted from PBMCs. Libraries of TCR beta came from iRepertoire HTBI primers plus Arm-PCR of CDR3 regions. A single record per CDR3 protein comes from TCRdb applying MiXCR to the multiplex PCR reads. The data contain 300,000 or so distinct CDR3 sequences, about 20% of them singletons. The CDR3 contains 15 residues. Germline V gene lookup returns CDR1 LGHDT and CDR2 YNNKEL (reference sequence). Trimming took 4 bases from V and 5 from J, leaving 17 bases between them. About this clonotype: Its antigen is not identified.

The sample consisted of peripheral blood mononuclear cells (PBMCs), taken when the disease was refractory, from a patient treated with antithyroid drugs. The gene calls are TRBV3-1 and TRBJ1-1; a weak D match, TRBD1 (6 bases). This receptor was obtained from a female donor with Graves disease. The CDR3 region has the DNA TGTGCCAGCAGCCCGTCTTTGGGGGCTGGAACTGAAGCTTTCTTT. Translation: CASSPSLGAGTEAFF. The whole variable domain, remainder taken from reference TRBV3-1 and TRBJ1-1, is DTAVSQTPKYLVTQMGNDKSIKCEQNLGHDTMYWYKQDSKKFLKIMFSYNNKELIINETVPNRFSPKSPDKAHLNLHINSLELGDSAVYFCASSPSLGAGTEAFFGQGTRLTVV.